These 15 T cell receptor beta chains were all obtained from the same sample, sequenced in a study of Ad26.COV2.S vaccination and SARS-CoV-2 variants. Treatment indicated: roughly 18 received Ad26.COV2.S at low or high dose, single or two shots; about 5 received placebo; per-sample allocation not given. Collection of samples fell on day 63 after the first vaccine or placebo injection. TCRdb's copy holds only in-frame clones and misses some; the assay was immunoSEQ multiplex PCR. The sample includes about 350,000 clones, less than 90% of them seen just once. The sequencing used peripheral blood, collected in a trial of Ad26.COV2.S vaccine versus placebo. The receptor source for this set is a person aged 18-60 years who received the Ad26.COV2.S COVID-19 vaccine or a placebo.

The chain combines TRBV9 with TRBJ2-7; 10 nucleotides match TRBD1. CDR1 and CDR2 (germline): SGDLS, YYNGEE. The CDR3 covers 15 residues. With 4 bases clipped from V and 1 base from J, the junction kept 5 bases outside the gene matches. This CDR3 reads CASSPRTGGSYEQYF. In nucleotides, the CDR3 is TGTGCCAGCAGCCCCCGGACAGGGGGGTCCTACGAGCAGTACTTC. Drawing the rest from reference TRBV9 and TRBJ2-7, the complete variable domain is DSGVTQTPKHLITATGQRVTLRCSPRSGDLSVYWYQQSLDQGLQFLIQYYNGEERAKGNILERFSAQQFPDLHSELNLSSLELGDSALYFCASSPRTGGSYEQYFGPGTRLTVT.

The genes are TRBV10-3 and TRBJ2-5; D is perhaps TRBD1 or TRBD2 (5 bases each). Trimming took off 5 bases at V and 5 bases at J, with 12 bases between the two ends. Germline loops: CDR1 ENHRY, CDR2 SYGVKD. CDR3 length: 13 residues. CDR3 amino acids: CAISSSWGETQYF. The DNA of the CDR3 is TGTGCCATCAGTTCCTCGTGGGGGGAGACCCAGTACTTC.

In the case of this clone: The sample contains more than one DNA sequence encoding this CDR3. The chain couples TRBV27 to TRBJ1-5, with 10 bases identical to TRBD1. Germline V gives CDR1 MNHEY, CDR2 SMNVEV (reference sequence). Unmatched junction bases numbered 4, after V lost 6 bases and J lost 2 bases. CDR3 length: 15 residues. The CDR3 DNA is TGTGCCAGCAGCGCTGGGACAGGGGGCAATCAGCCCCAGCATTTT. Protein: CASSAGTGGNQPQHF.

V and J are TRBV24-1 and TRBJ2-3; perhaps D is TRBD1 or TRBD2 (5 bases each). This CDR3 comprises 15 residues. In germline, CDR1 is KGHDR, CDR2 SFDVKD. Trimming removed 6 bases from V and 3 bases from J, with 15 bases in between. As DNA, the CDR3 is TGTGCCACCAGTATGGGGCCCGAGGGAACAGATACGCAGTATTTT. Translated: CATSMGPEGTDTQYF.

The chain joins TRBV5-1 to TRBJ2-5; D is perhaps TRBD2 (6 bases). V lost 0 bases, J lost 9 bases, and 15 bases lay in between. The CDR3 is 14 residues long. Germline V gives CDR1 SGHRS, CDR2 YFSETQ. Here the CDR3 reads CASSLGLGPRAQYF. CDR3 sequence (DNA): TGCGCCAGCAGCTTGGGACTAGGCCCTAGGGCCCAGTACTTC.

This chain connects TRBV27 to TRBJ2-1, with 7 bases aligning to TRBD2. The germline V gene encodes CDR1 MNHEY and CDR2 SMNVEV (reference sequence). The CDR3 contains 15 residues. After removal of 2 bases from V and 2 bases from J, the junction contained 3 bases not matched to a gene. The CDR3 loop is CASSLGGGPYNEQFF. CDR3 coding DNA: TGTGCCAGCAGTTTAGGCGGGGGACCCTACAATGAGCAGTTCTTC.

A note on this clone: Since a much larger clone is just one base distant, this may be a read error. The chain couples TRBV5-6 to TRBJ2-7, with 10 bases that match TRBD2. Germline V gene data show CDR1 as SGHDT and CDR2 as YYEEEE. The CDR3 is 15 amino acids. V dropped 2 bases and J dropped 2; count of bases not matched to a gene: 4. CDR3 DNA: TGTGCCAGCAGCTTACTAGCGGGGCCCCCCTACGAGCAGTACTTC. Translation: CASSLLAGPPYEQYF.

The chain is built from TRBV6-4 and TRBJ2-7; TRBD1 matches 10 bases. From germline, CDR1 is MRHNA and CDR2 SNTAGT. The junction had 6 bases not matched to a gene; V was cut back by 8 bases and J by 5 bases. This CDR3 contains 13 residues. The CDR3 sequence: CASRGTGDDEQYF. The CDR3 DNA reads as TGTGCCAGCCGAGGGACAGGGGACGACGAGCAGTACTTC.

The rearrangement uses TRBV6-6 and TRBJ2-3, with 11 bases identical to TRBD2. The CDR3 is 17 amino acids. Trimming cost V 5 bases and J 2 bases; bases outside gene matches: 9. In germline, CDR1 is MNHNY, CDR2 SVGAGI (reference sequence). The chain's CDR3 is CASSRLTSGVPTDTQYF. The DNA for the CDR3 is TGTGCCAGCAGTCGCTTGACTAGCGGGGTCCCCACAGATACGCAGTATTTT.

The chain uses TRBV7-3 and TRBJ2-3, with TRBD1 matching over 8 bases. The CDR3 has 16 residues. CDR1 SGHTA and CDR2 FQGTGA come from the germline V gene. V shed 4 bases and J 5 bases; nucleotides not matched to a gene: 11. This CDR3 is CASSSNLLQGGDTQYF. The CDR3 DNA follows: TGTGCCAGCAGCTCCAACCTATTACAGGGGGGAGATACGCAGTATTTT. Full variable domain (outside the CDR3, taken from reference TRBV7-3 and TRBJ2-3): GAGVSQTPSNKVTEKGKYVELRCDPISGHTALYWYRQSLGQGPEFLIYFQGTGAADDSGLPNDRFFAVRPEGSVSTLKIQRTERGDSAVYLCASSSNLLQGGDTQYFGPGTRLTVL.

The rearrangement links TRBV25-1 to TRBJ2-5; D may be TRBD1 (6 bases). Between the trimmed V and J ends, which lost 2 bases and 5 bases, there was a span of 15 bases. Germline assignment: CDR1 MGHDK and CDR2 SYGVNS. This CDR3 has 15 residues. The CDR3 nucleotides read TGTGCCAGCAGTGAACGAGGGGCAGGGGTGGAGACCCAGTACTTC. Translating gives CASSERGAGVETQYF. The variable domain in full, with the rest retrieved from reference TRBV25-1 and TRBJ2-5, is EADIYQTPRYLVIGTGKKITLECSQTMGHDKMYWYQQDPGMELHLIHYSYGVNSTEKGDLSSESTVSRIRTEHFPLTLESARPSHTSQYLCASSERGAGVETQYFGPGTRLLVL.

This rearrangement joins TRBV6-1 to TRBJ2-6, with D unresolved. This CDR3 is built from 16 residues. The V gene lost 1 base and the J gene lost 0 bases, with 7 bases spanning the gap. Per the germline V gene, CDR1 is MNHNS and CDR2 is SASEGT. The CDR3 is CASSEGAYSGANVLTF. CDR3 bases: TGTGCCAGCAGTGAAGGGGCGTACTCTGGGGCCAACGTCCTGACTTTC.

J is TRBJ2-1 and V is TRBV10-3; the match to TRBD2 covers 9 bases. J lost 4 bases, V lost 0 bases, and 4 bases had no gene match. Germline V gene sequence: CDR1 ENHRY, CDR2 SYGVKD. The CDR3 has 16 amino acids. The CDR3 DNA reads as TGTGCCATCAGTGAGTCCCCGGGACTAGCTTACAATGAGCAGTTCTTC. Amino acids: CAISESPGLAYNEQFF.

The rearrangement uses TRBV11-2 and TRBJ2-3; D is ambiguous. There are 14 residues in the CDR3. CDR1 and CDR2 from the germline V gene are SGHAT and FQNNGV. The V end lost 1 base, the J end lost 3 bases, and 8 bases lay between the germline ends. The CDR3 DNA sequence: TGTGCCAGCAGCTTAGGGGCCCAAACAGATACGCAGTATTTT. Its translation: CASSLGAQTDTQYF.

The rearrangement joins TRBV6-2 or TRBV6-3 to TRBJ1-3, with D possibly TRBD1 on 6 matching bases. V was trimmed by 2 bases and J by 1 base, leaving 9 bases between them. The germline CDR1 and CDR2 sequences are MNHEY and SVGEGT. The CDR3 contains 15 residues. CDR3 loop: CASSYGGPSGNTIYF. CDR3 DNA sequence: TGTGCCAGCAGTTACGGGGGGCCGTCTGGAAACACCATATATTTT.